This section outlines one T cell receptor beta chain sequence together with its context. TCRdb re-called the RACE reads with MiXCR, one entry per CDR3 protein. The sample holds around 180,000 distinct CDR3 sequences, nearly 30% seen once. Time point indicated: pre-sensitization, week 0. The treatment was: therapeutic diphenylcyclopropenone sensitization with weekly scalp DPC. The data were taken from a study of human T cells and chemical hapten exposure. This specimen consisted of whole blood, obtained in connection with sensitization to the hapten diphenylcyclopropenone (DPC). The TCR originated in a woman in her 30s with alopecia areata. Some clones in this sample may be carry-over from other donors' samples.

This CDR3 is CATQTDMNTGELFF. CDR3 bases: TGTGCCACACAGACTGATATGAACACCGGGGAGCTGTTTTTT. The chain couples TRBV10-3 to TRBJ2-2; D unclear. CDR1 and CDR2 (germline): ENHRY, SYGVKD. Trimming took 10 bases from V and 1 from J, leaving 13 bases between them. The length of the CDR3 is 14 residues.